This passage covers 13 T cell receptor beta chains from one sample sequenced in a study of shared clonotypes between healthy human individuals. The repertoire was sequenced with immunoSEQ multiplex PCR; TCRdb's copy has only in-frame clones and lacks some. Of approximately 710,000 clones listed, about 92% were seen once; the top ten hold 34%. The sample consisted of memory CD8+ T cells from PBMCs. Subset meaning: CD45RO+ cells pooled with CCR7-negative TemRA cells. The receptors shown here come from a man aged 18 to 30 in good health. Some clones in this sample may be carry-over from other donors' samples.

The gene calls are TRBV27 and TRBJ2-7, with D possibly being TRBD2 (5 bases). CDR1 and CDR2 (germline): MNHEY, SMNVEV (reference sequence). Trimming took off 1 base at V and 2 bases at J, with 12 bases between the two ends. This CDR3 contains 15 residues. CDR3 in DNA: TGTGCCAGCAGTTTATTCGGCGGAGGCACCTACGAGCAGTACTTC. Translated: CASSLFGGGTYEQYF.

The gene calls are TRBV4-3 and TRBJ1-1; D is possibly TRBD1 (5 bases). CDR3 length: 14 residues. Per germline, CDR1 LGHNA and CDR2 YSLEER. The ends were cut back, 0 bases at V and 4 bases at J, with 9 bases in the middle. The CDR3 region has the DNA TGCGCCAGCAGCCAAGAACCGGGACCCACTGAAGCTTTCTTT. This translates into CASSQEPGPTEAFF.

This chain uses TRBV27 with TRBJ2-2; tentatively, D is TRBD1 (5 bases). The CDR3 loop spans 14 amino acids. Germline CDR1 reads MNHEY; CDR2 reads SMNVEV (reference sequence). The V end was cut by 3 bases, the J end by 4 bases, with 9 bases between. The CDR3 sequence is CASSFSGLTGELFF. Written as DNA, the CDR3 is TGTGCCAGCAGTTTTTCAGGGCTCACCGGGGAGCTGTTTTTT.

This chain links TRBV15 with TRBJ2-1; D call uncertain. Looked up from germline, CDR1 is LNHNV and CDR2 is YYDKDF (reference sequence). V lost 0 bases to trimming and J lost 3 bases, with 9 bases between them. CDR3 size: 15 residues. CDR3 residues: CATSRDARIYNEQFF. In nucleotides, the CDR3 is TGTGCCACCAGCAGAGACGCGAGAATCTACAATGAGCAGTTCTTC. The full variable domain, rest sourced from reference TRBV15 and TRBJ2-1, is DAMVIQNPRYQVTQFGKPVTLSCSQTLNHNVMYWYQQKSSQAPKLLFHYYDKDFNNEADTPDNFQSRRPNTSFCFLDIRSPGLGDTAMYLCATSRDARIYNEQFFGPGTRLTVL.

The V call is TRBV29-1, the J call TRBJ2-5, with a possible D match to TRBD2 (7 bases). The CDR3 sequence is 13 residues long. Trimming removed 2 bases at V and 9 bases at J, with 16 bases between. The germline V gene has CDR1 SQVTM and CDR2 ANQGSEA. Here the CDR3 reads CSVERGEGPAQYF. The CDR3 nucleotides are TGCAGCGTTGAAAGGGGGGAGGGTCCGGCCCAGTACTTC.

J is TRBJ2-5 and V is TRBV4-1; D is perhaps TRBD1 (6 bases). This CDR3 is built from 18 residues. Germline CDR1 reads MGHRA; CDR2 reads YSYEKL. With 0 bases removed from V and 3 bases from J, the gap between germline ends came to 20 bases. The CDR3 DNA follows: TGCGCCAGCAGCCAAGAAGGAGGCGGACAGAGTCTAAAAGAGACCCAGTACTTC. Translation gives CASSQEGGGQSLKETQYF.

V is TRBV9 and J is TRBJ2-1; 9 nucleotides match TRBD2. V lost 4 bases, J lost 7 bases, and 12 bases stayed unmatched. Germline V gene lookup returns CDR1 SGDLS and CDR2 YYNGEE. The CDR3 is made up of 16 amino acids. In DNA form, the CDR3 reads TGTGCCAGCAGCCCCAGAGGGCTAGCGGGATATAATGAGCAGTTCTTC. This codes for CASSPRGLAGYNEQFF.

J is TRBJ2-3 and V is TRBV5-4; a possible D gene is TRBD1 (5 bases). CDR3 length equals 12 residues. The germline gives CDR1 SGHNT, CDR2 YYREEE (reference sequence). Deletions cut 2 bases from V and 6 bases from J, with 7 bases between. CDR3 in DNA: TGTGCCAGCAGCTTTTCAGGGGATACGCAGTATTTT. Its translation: CASSFSGDTQYF.

This clone was detected once. The V call is TRBV5-1, the J call TRBJ2-3; D could derive from TRBD1 or TRBD2 (5 bases each). The germline V and J ends were trimmed by 2 bases and 0 bases, with 19 bases remaining between them. In germline, CDR1 is SGHRS, CDR2 YFSETQ. This CDR3 has 18 residues. CDR3 residues: CASSFESGPRPSTDTQYF. In DNA form, the CDR3 reads TGCGCCAGCAGCTTCGAGTCGGGACCTCGACCTAGCACAGATACGCAGTATTTT. The variable domain in full, with the rest retrieved from reference TRBV5-1 and TRBJ2-3, is KAGVTQTPRYLIKTRGQQVTLSCSPISGHRSVSWYQQTPGQGLQFLFEYFSETQRNKGNFPGRFSGRQFSNSRSEMNVSTLELGDSALYLCASSFESGPRPSTDTQYFGPGTRLTVL.

A remark on this clone: This clone may be a read error of a much larger clone one base away. J is TRBJ2-7 and V is TRBV7-9; D remains ambiguous. Germline V lookup: CDR1 SEHNR, CDR2 FQNEAQ (reference sequence). This CDR3 is 12 amino acids long. The CDR3 reads CASSLRAYEQCF. The CDR3 region has the DNA TGTGCCAGCAGCTTAAGGGCCTACGAGCAGTGCTTC. The full variable domain, rest sourced from reference TRBV7-9 and TRBJ2-7, is DTGVSQNPRHKITKRGQNVTFRCDPISEHNRLYWYRQTLGQGPEFLTYFQNEAQLEKSRLLSDRFSAERPKGSFSTLEIQRTEQGDSAMYLCASSLRAYEQCFGPGTRLTVT.

The rearrangement joins TRBV7-9 to TRBJ2-3; 7 nucleotides match TRBD1. V shed 4 bases, J shed 5 bases, and the junction held 12 bases outside the gene matches. Germline loops: CDR1 SEHNR, CDR2 FQNEAQ (reference sequence). The CDR3 length is 16 residues. The CDR3 loop is CASSSPLDRDRDTQYF. CDR3 coding DNA: TGTGCCAGCAGCTCACCCCTCGACAGGGATCGAGATACGCAGTATTTT.

The sample holds one count of this clone. J is TRBJ1-2 and V is TRBV25-1, with no clear D. The CDR3 is made up of 14 amino acids. With 3 bases removed from V and 2 bases from J, the gap between germline ends came to 10 bases. From germline, CDR1 is MGHDK and CDR2 SYGVNS. The CDR3 reads CASSDMAENYGYTF. The CDR3 region has the DNA TGTGCCAGCAGTGATATGGCAGAAAACTATGGCTACACCTTC.

The rearrangement links TRBV6-7 to TRBJ1-1, with 7 bases that match TRBD1. TRBV6-7 is an open reading frame, and its role is uncertain. CDR3 size: 15 residues. J lost 0 bases, V lost 10 bases, and 11 bases had no gene match. CDR3 region: CAIKRGDRLNTEAFF. CDR3 DNA: TGTGCCATCAAAAGAGGGGACAGATTGAACACTGAAGCTTTCTTT.